This T cell receptor beta chain was identified during a study of blood T cell repertoires in COVID-19. The overall study: Spain, Italy and the United States supplied samples that represented acute and convalescent COVID-19.

The V and J ends lost 2 bases and 4 bases respectively, with 15 bases between them. This CDR3 is 15 amino acids long. Looked up from germline, CDR1 is SGDLS and CDR2 is YYNGEE. Method: immunoSEQ multiplex PCR; TCRdb's copy keeps in-frame clones and lacks some. The data contain under 350,000 clones, around 86% of them singletons. This clonotype was obtained from a man aged 25-45 years who had recovered from COVID-19. The chain carries TRBV9 and TRBJ1-1; D remains unclear. The specimen was PBMCs or T cells enriched from blood (not recorded which). CDR3: CASSVDGVPSTEAFF. CDR3 DNA: TGTGCCAGCAGCGTGGACGGGGTACCCTCCACTGAAGCTTTCTTT.